This T cell receptor beta chain was captured by sequencing in a study of T-cell reconstitution after alpha-beta-depleted transplantation in children. Points from the study as a whole: Alpha-beta T cells about two months after transplant reportedly derived from several hundred expanded graft clones. After one year, T-cell counts and TCRbeta diversity mostly came from new T cells.

Library preparation (for TCRbeta) was performed with unique molecular identifiers. MiXCR was run by TCRdb on the PCR reads, yielding one entry per CDR3 protein. The table records approximately 300,000 distinct CDR3 sequences, about 9.9% of them present only once. CDR3 size: 16 residues. The V gene end was trimmed by 5 bases and the J gene end by 4 bases; junction bases not matched to a gene: 6. This clonotype was seen many times. Its cognate antigen is unknown. The gene calls are TRBV12-3 or TRBV12-4 and TRBJ2-7, with 15 bases matching TRBD2. The sample here was peripheral blood, taken 180 days after TCRalphabeta/CD19-depleted stem cell transplant. This receptor was identified in a male patient under 10 years old who had a stem cell transplant for chronic granulomatous disease, so the T cells may come from the graft donor. This chain's CDR3 is CASSPRGLAGGYEQYF. The CDR3 DNA reads TGTGCCAGCAGTCCCCGGGGACTAGCGGGAGGTTACGAGCAGTACTTC.